The 19 T cell receptor beta chains listed next were all sequenced from one sample in a study of T cell responses to AZD1222 COVID-19 vaccine. Libraries were prepared by immunoSEQ multiplex PCR; TCRdb keeps only in-frame clonotypes and omits some of them. This sample yields around 99,000 clones, of which approximately 91% are seen a single time; roughly 7% belongs to the top ten. Sequencing was performed on peripheral blood, taken on day 0 of AZD1222 vaccination. These TCRs come from an adult in good health.

The gene calls are TRBV6-5 and TRBJ1-2, with 11 nucleotides matching TRBD1. Germline V gives CDR1 MNHEY, CDR2 SVGAGI. CDR3 length equals 13 residues. The V and J ends lost 8 bases and 5 bases, in that order; junction bases with no gene match: 4. The DNA of the CDR3 is TGTGCCAGCTCCGGGACAGGGGGTTATGGCTACACCTTC. It translates to CASSGTGGYGYTF.

The CDR3 DNA reads as TGTGCCAGCAGCTTGGCTGGGGGGCTCCCCTACAATGAGCAGTTCTTC. This translates into CASSLAGGLPYNEQFF. The chain joins TRBV5-6 to TRBJ2-1; D could derive from TRBD1 or TRBD2 (6 bases each). Germline V gene lookup returns CDR1 SGHDT and CDR2 YYEEEE. CDR3 length equals 16 residues. V shed 0 bases and J shed 2 bases, with 12 bases lying between them.

J is TRBJ2-2 and V is TRBV19; tentatively, D is TRBD1 (5 bases). Per the germline V gene, CDR1 is LNHDA and CDR2 is SQIVND (reference sequence). With 5 bases removed from V and 2 bases from J, the gap between germline ends came to 18 bases. The CDR3 sequence is 17 residues long. CDR3 sequence reads: CASSVNPDRINTGELFF. The DNA of the CDR3 is TGTGCCAGTAGTGTAAACCCCGACAGAATTAACACCGGGGAGCTGTTTTTT.

The gene calls are TRBV4-3 and TRBJ2-2; D gene unclear. The CDR3 sequence is 14 residues long. V was shortened by 1 base and J by 7 bases, with 10 bases between the two germline ends. Germline-derived CDR1 and CDR2 are LGHNA and YSLEER. The CDR3 loop reads CASSQGRIGGELFF. Written as DNA, the CDR3 is TGCGCCAGCAGCCAAGGTCGCATTGGCGGGGAGCTGTTTTTT.

This clone was picked up one time. V gene TRBV7-8 combines with J gene TRBJ2-1, with TRBD2 matching over 9 bases. From germline, CDR1 is SGHVS and CDR2 FQNEAQ. V lost 0 bases to trimming and J lost 4 bases; unmatched junction nucleotides: 10. CDR3 length: 18 amino acids. CDR3 residues: CASSLAWASGALYNEQFF. The CDR3 coding sequence is TGTGCCAGCAGCTTAGCGTGGGCTAGCGGGGCATTGTACAATGAGCAGTTCTTC.

This chain joins TRBV29-1 and TRBJ1-1; perhaps TRBD1 as D (5 bases). The CDR3 has 13 amino acids. V gave up 5 bases and J gave up 3 bases, with 13 bases separating them. Germline V gene data show CDR1 as SQVTM and CDR2 as ANQGSEA. This CDR3 is CSVKTGPDTEAFF. The DNA of the CDR3 is TGCAGCGTTAAAACAGGTCCCGACACTGAAGCTTTCTTT.

The chain employs TRBV2 and TRBJ1-2, with 10 nucleotides matching TRBD1. V was pared by 5 bases and J by 5 bases, with 5 bases of the junction left unmatched. The CDR3 is 14 residues long. Per germline, CDR1 SNHLY and CDR2 FYNNEI. The CDR3 bases are TGTGCCAGCAGTCGGGACAGGGGAGAGTATGGCTACACCTTC. Encoded protein: CASSRDRGEYGYTF.

J is TRBJ2-1 and V is TRBV20-1, with unresolved D. The CDR3 is 10 residues long. The germline V gene has CDR1 DFQATT and CDR2 SNEGSKA (reference sequence). Trimming left V 6 bases short and J 6 bases short, with 6 bases between. CDR3: CSALSNEQFF. The CDR3 DNA sequence: TGCAGTGCCCTATCCAATGAGCAGTTCTTC.

The V and J genes are TRBV4-2 and TRBJ2-2, with D perhaps matching TRBD1 or TRBD2 (5 bases each). Germline V gene lookup returns CDR1 LGHNA and CDR2 YNFKEQ. Trimming cost V 4 bases and J 5 bases, with 17 bases left between them. CDR3 length: 16 residues. CDR3 DNA: TGTGCCAGCAGCCGACTTTCCGGGACCCCAACCGGGGAGCTGTTTTTT. Translation: CASSRLSGTPTGELFF.

J is TRBJ2-7 and V is TRBV6-5; D is perhaps TRBD1 (6 bases). From germline, CDR1 is MNHEY and CDR2 SVGAGI. The CDR3 is made up of 16 amino acids. The V end was cut by 2 bases, the J end by 0 bases, with 14 bases between. The CDR3 DNA is TGTGCCAGCAGTTACCTTACAGGGCCTAGCTCCTACGAGCAGTACTTC. It codes for CASSYLTGPSSYEQYF.

The CDR3 is CASSVASTSGGEETQYF. The CDR3 DNA reads TGTGCCAGCAGCGTAGCTTCCACTAGCGGGGGGGAAGAGACCCAGTACTTC. V usage is TRBV9 and J usage is TRBJ2-5, with TRBD2 matching over 13 bases. The CDR3 has 17 residues. The V gene's germline CDR1 is SGDLS and CDR2 YYNGEE. Losses at the gene ends were 0 bases for V and 3 bases for J; bases not matched to a gene: 5. Based on the CDR3 plus reference TRBV9 and TRBJ2-5, the full variable domain is DSGVTQTPKHLITATGQRVTLRCSPRSGDLSVYWYQQSLDQGLQFLIQYYNGEERAKGNILERFSAQQFPDLHSELNLSSLELGDSALYFCASSVASTSGGEETQYFGPGTRLLVL.

This clone was seen a single time. The J gene is TRBJ2-2, the V gene TRBV5-1, with D tentatively TRBD1 (6 bases). The CDR3 is 13 residues long. V lost 3 bases and J lost 7, with 10 bases in between. Per the germline V gene, CDR1 is SGHRS and CDR2 is YFSETQ. This chain's CDR3 is CASSSQGHGELFF. In DNA, the CDR3 is TGCGCCAGCAGCTCTCAGGGGCACGGGGAGCTGTTTTTT. The variable domain in full, completed from reference TRBV5-1 and TRBJ2-2, reads KAGVTQTPRYLIKTRGQQVTLSCSPISGHRSVSWYQQTPGQGLQFLFEYFSETQRNKGNFPGRFSGRQFSNSRSEMNVSTLELGDSALYLCASSSQGHGELFFGEGSRLTVL.

This sequence joins TRBV7-2 and TRBJ1-2; perhaps TRBD1 as D (5 bases). The V end was cut by 0 bases, the J end by 4 bases, with 6 bases between. Germline V lookup: CDR1 SGHTA, CDR2 FQGNSA. The CDR3 covers 13 residues. Written as DNA, the CDR3 is TGTGCCAGCAGCTTAGCGCAGGGCTATGGCTACACCTTC. It codes for CASSLAQGYGYTF.

The CDR3: CAISPKEGSTEAFF. CDR3 nucleotide sequence: TGTGCCATCAGCCCAAAAGAGGGGAGCACTGAAGCTTTCTTT. This chain joins TRBV10-3 and TRBJ1-1; a weak D match, TRBD1 (5 bases). Trimming took 6 bases from V and 4 from J, leaving 15 bases between them. The germline gives CDR1 ENHRY, CDR2 SYGVKD. This CDR3 region has 14 residues.

The rearrangement links TRBV27 to TRBJ2-1; 7 bases fit TRBD2. J was trimmed by 16 bases and V by 6 bases; bases with no gene match: 15. This CDR3 has 13 amino acids. The germline CDR1 and CDR2 sequences are MNHEY and SMNVEV (reference sequence). The CDR3 DNA reads TGTGCCAGCAGCCTCCGCCCTGCGCGGGAGATATTCTTC. Encoded protein: CASSLRPAREIFF.

The CDR3 DNA reads as TGTGCCAGCGAGGGACAGAACTACGAGCAGTACTTC. It is translated as CASEGQNYEQYF. The rearrangement joins TRBV28 to TRBJ2-7; TRBD1 matches 7 bases. Germline V gives CDR1 MDHEN, CDR2 SYDVKM. Trimming cost V 8 bases and J 3 bases; bases outside gene matches: 4. This CDR3 region has 12 residues.

On this clone: One end of the junction varies from germline; a read error may be responsible. This sequence joins TRBV24-1 and TRBJ2-3, with D tentatively TRBD1 (5 bases). CDR3 length: 13 residues. The germline gives CDR1 KGHDR, CDR2 SFDVKD. Written as DNA, the CDR3 is TGTGCCACCGGTGACAGAAGCACAGATACGCAGTATTTT. Amino acid sequence: CATGDRSTDTQYF.

V is TRBV5-1 and J is TRBJ2-1; weak D call: TRBD1 (5 bases). This CDR3 is 15 amino acids long. Trimming removed 4 bases from V and 4 bases from J, with 15 bases in between. In germline, CDR1 is SGHRS, CDR2 YFSETQ. CDR3 sequence: CASSTQGGVYNEQFF. The CDR3 nucleotides are TGCGCCAGCAGCACCCAGGGTGGGGTTTACAATGAGCAGTTCTTC. Based on the CDR3 plus reference TRBV5-1 and TRBJ2-1, the full variable domain is KAGVTQTPRYLIKTRGQQVTLSCSPISGHRSVSWYQQTPGQGLQFLFEYFSETQRNKGNFPGRFSGRQFSNSRSEMNVSTLELGDSALYLCASSTQGGVYNEQFFGPGTRLTVL.

The V call is TRBV6-4, the J call TRBJ2-1; weak D call: TRBD2 (5 bases). This CDR3 is 15 amino acids long. The ends were cut back, 8 bases at V and 2 bases at J, with 16 bases in the middle. Germline V gene sequence: CDR1 MRHNA, CDR2 SNTAGT. The chain's CDR3 is CASSSQADPYNEQFF. As DNA, the CDR3 is TGTGCCAGCTCATCCCAAGCGGATCCCTACAATGAGCAGTTCTTC.